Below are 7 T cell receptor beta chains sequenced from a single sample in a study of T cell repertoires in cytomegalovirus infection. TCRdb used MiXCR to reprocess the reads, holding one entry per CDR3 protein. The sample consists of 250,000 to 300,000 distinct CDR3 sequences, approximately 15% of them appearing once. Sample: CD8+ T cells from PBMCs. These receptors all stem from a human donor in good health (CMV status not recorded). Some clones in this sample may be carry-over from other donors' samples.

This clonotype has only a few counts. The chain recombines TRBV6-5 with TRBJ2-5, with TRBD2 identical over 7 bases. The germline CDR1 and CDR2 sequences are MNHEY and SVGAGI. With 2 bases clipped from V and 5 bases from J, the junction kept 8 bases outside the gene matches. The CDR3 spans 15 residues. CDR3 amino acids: CASSYPGLDGETQYF. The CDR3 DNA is TGTGCCAGCAGTTACCCCGGACTAGACGGGGAGACCCAGTACTTC.

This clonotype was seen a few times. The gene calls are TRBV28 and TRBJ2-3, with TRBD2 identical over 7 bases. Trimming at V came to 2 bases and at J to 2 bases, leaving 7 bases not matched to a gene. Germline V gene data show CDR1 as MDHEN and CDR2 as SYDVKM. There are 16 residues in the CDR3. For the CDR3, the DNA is TGTGCCAGCAGTTTAATGGGACTACTGTACACAGATACGCAGTATTTT. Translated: CASSLMGLLYTDTQYF.

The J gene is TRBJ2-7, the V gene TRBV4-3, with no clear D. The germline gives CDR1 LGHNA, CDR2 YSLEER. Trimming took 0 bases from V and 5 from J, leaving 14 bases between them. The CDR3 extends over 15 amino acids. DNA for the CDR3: TGCGCCAGCAGCCAAGATACCGTCGGCTTCGACGAGCAGTACTTC. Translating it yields CASSQDTVGFDEQYF.

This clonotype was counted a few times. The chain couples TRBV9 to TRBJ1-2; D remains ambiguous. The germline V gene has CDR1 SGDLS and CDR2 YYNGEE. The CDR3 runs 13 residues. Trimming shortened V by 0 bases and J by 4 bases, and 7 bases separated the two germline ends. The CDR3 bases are TGTGCCAGCAGCGTAGGATGGGGCTATGGCTACACCTTC. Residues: CASSVGWGYGYTF. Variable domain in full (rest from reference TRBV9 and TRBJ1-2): DSGVTQTPKHLITATGQRVTLRCSPRSGDLSVYWYQQSLDQGLQFLIQYYNGEERAKGNILERFSAQQFPDLHSELNLSSLELGDSALYFCASSVGWGYGYTFGSGTRLTVV.

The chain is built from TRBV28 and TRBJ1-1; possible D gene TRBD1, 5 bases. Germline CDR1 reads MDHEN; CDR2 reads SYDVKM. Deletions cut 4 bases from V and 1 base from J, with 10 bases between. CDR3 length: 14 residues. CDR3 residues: CASSSLGENTEAFF. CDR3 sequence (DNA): TGTGCCAGCAGTTCTTTAGGGGAGAACACTGAAGCTTTCTTT.

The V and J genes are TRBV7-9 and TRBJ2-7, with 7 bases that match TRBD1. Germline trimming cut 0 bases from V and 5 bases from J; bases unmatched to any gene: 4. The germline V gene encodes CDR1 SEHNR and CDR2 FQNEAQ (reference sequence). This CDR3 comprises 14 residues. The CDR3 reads CASSLAQGVDEQYF. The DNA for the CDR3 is TGTGCCAGCAGCTTAGCGCAGGGGGTCGACGAGCAGTACTTC.

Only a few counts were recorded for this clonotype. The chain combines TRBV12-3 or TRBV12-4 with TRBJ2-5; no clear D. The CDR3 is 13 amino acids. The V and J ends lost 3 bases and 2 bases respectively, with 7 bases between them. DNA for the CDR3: TGTGCCAGCAGTTTTAGGGTTCAAGAGACCCAGTACTTC. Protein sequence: CASSFRVQETQYF.